Presented here are 26 T cell receptor beta chains from one specimen sequenced in a study of radiation and T cells in renal cell carcinoma. Here immunoSEQ multiplex PCR was the method, and the copy in TCRdb shows in-frame clones only, minus some. The sample has more than 14,000 clones; approximately 60% are singletons. Documented treatment: treatment-naive control, cytoreductive nephrectomy. The input for sequencing was tumor tissue, taken from a patient whose treatment was nephrectomy without radiotherapy. The receptor source for this set is a man in his sixties with renal cell carcinoma.

The CDR3 reads CAISESYREGAQETQYF. The CDR3 DNA sequence: TGTGCCATCAGTGAGTCCTATCGGGAGGGAGCCCAAGAGACCCAGTACTTC. The rearrangement joins TRBV10-3 to TRBJ2-5, with 8 nucleotides matching TRBD2. The J segment lost 1 base and the V segment lost 0 bases, leaving 7 bases of the junction unmatched. Looked up from germline, CDR1 is ENHRY and CDR2 is SYGVKD. The CDR3 has 17 residues.

The chain carries TRBV7-9 and TRBJ2-2; tentative D call: TRBD1 (6 bases). The V end lost 4 bases, the J end lost 1 base, and 13 bases lay between the germline ends. The CDR3 contains 16 residues. Germline CDR1 and CDR2: SEHNR and FQNEAQ (reference sequence). As DNA, the CDR3 is TGTGCCAGCAGCTCCTCAGGGGTCGGGAACACCGGGGAGCTGTTTTTT. This encodes CASSSSGVGNTGELFF.

The V gene is TRBV6-5, the J gene TRBJ2-5; 9 nucleotides agree with TRBD1. Germline loops: CDR1 MNHEY, CDR2 SVGAGI. J lost 13 bases, V lost 7 bases, and 13 bases had no gene match. The CDR3 covers 13 residues. The CDR3 sequence is CASIQQGARRGYF. In DNA, the CDR3 is TGTGCCAGCATTCAACAGGGGGCTCGCCGGGGGTACTTC.

This clone was picked up a small number of times. The chain is built from TRBV27 and TRBJ2-2, with 7 bases that match TRBD1. The CDR3 has 19 residues. The V gene end was trimmed by 0 bases and the J gene end by 4 bases; junction bases not matched to a gene: 14. Per the germline V gene, CDR1 is MNHEY and CDR2 is SMNVEV (reference sequence). This CDR3 reads CASSLSYPQGSYGTGELFF. CDR3 nucleotides: TGTGCCAGCAGTTTATCATACCCACAGGGGAGTTACGGCACCGGGGAGCTGTTTTTT.

This chain links TRBV2 with TRBJ2-7, with a tentative D call TRBD1 (8 bases). The V end lost 8 bases, the J end lost 4 bases, and 21 bases lay between the germline ends. Germline V lookup: CDR1 SNHLY, CDR2 FYNNEI. The CDR3 is made up of 15 amino acids. CDR3 sequence: CASRPQGGPGYEQYF. The DNA of the CDR3 is TGTGCCAGCCGGCCACAGGGGGGGCCGGGTTACGAGCAGTACTTC.

This clone has just a few counts. The chain links TRBV28 to TRBJ2-7; 7 bases agree with TRBD1. The CDR3 sequence is 15 residues long. Trimming took 2 bases from V and 4 from J; bases not matched to a gene: 8. The germline V gene encodes CDR1 MDHEN and CDR2 SYDVKM. This chain's CDR3 is CASSLVQGKLYEQYF. Here the CDR3 DNA reads TGTGCCAGCAGTTTAGTACAGGGGAAATTATACGAGCAGTACTTC.

In this sample, this clone turned up once. The genes are TRBV28 and TRBJ2-5; possibly TRBD1 or TRBD2 for D (6 bases each). The CDR3 contains 14 residues. Per germline, CDR1 MDHEN and CDR2 SYDVKM. Trimming stripped 5 bases from V and 5 bases from J, with 15 bases between. In DNA, the CDR3 is TGTGCCAGCAGTGAACAGGGTGGGAGGGAGACCCAGTACTTC. It translates to CASSEQGGRETQYF.

V usage is TRBV4-2 and J usage is TRBJ2-7; maybe TRBD1 (5 bases). The CDR3 has 14 amino acids. Germline V gene sequence: CDR1 LGHNA, CDR2 YNFKEQ. Trimming took off 1 base at V and 0 bases at J, with 7 bases between the two ends. CDR3 DNA: TGTGCCAGCAGCCAAGCCAGGGCCTCCTACGAGCAGTACTTC. As protein: CASSQARASYEQYF.

This chain links TRBV28 with TRBJ2-4, with D unclear. Trimming pared 7 bases from V and 0 bases from J, leaving 7 bases between. The germline V gene encodes CDR1 MDHEN and CDR2 SYDVKM. The CDR3 covers 13 residues. CDR3 protein: CASTSIAKNIQYF. The CDR3 bases are TGTGCCAGCACAAGCATAGCCAAAAACATTCAGTACTTC.

The genes are TRBV10-3 and TRBJ2-7; D not resolved. Per the germline V gene, CDR1 is ENHRY and CDR2 is SYGVKD. Trimming cost V 2 bases and J 2 bases, with 13 bases left between them. CDR3 length equals 15 residues. The CDR3: CAISEVRRTPYEQYF. As DNA, the CDR3 is TGTGCCATCAGTGAGGTAAGGCGGACCCCCTACGAGCAGTACTTC.

This clone is medium-sized by share. V and J are TRBV4-3 and TRBJ2-1; D not certain. The CDR3 contains 13 residues. Trimming cost V 3 bases and J 10 bases, with 13 bases left between them. Germline V CDR1 and CDR2: LGHNA, YSLEER. This CDR3 is CASSQEGGGEQFF. CDR3 DNA: TGCGCCAGCAGCCAGGAAGGCGGTGGGGAGCAGTTCTTC.

By share, this clone ranks as medium-sized. This chain links TRBV2 with TRBJ2-5; tentatively, D is TRBD2 (6 bases). The germline V gene encodes CDR1 SNHLY and CDR2 FYNNEI. V gave up 9 bases and J gave up 5 bases, with 13 bases separating them. This CDR3 region has 12 residues. CDR3 sequence (DNA): TGTGCCAGTGGGGGGACTGGGGAGACCCAGTACTTC. It specifies CASGGTGETQYF.

The chain recombines TRBV4-3 with TRBJ2-1, with TRBD1 matching 9 bases. CDR3 length equals 13 residues. V lost 3 bases and J lost 13; bases outside the gene matches: 7. Germline V CDR1 and CDR2: LGHNA, YSLEER. CDR3 nucleotide sequence: TGCGCCAGCAGCCAGAGGACAGGGGTCGGTCAGTTCTTC. Translated, it gives CASSQRTGVGQFF.

This clone is judged medium-sized (0.01 to 0.1%). CDR3 loop: CASSLDIGWAQPQHF. For the CDR3, the DNA is TGTGCCAGCAGCTTGGATATAGGGTGGGCTCAGCCCCAGCATTTT. The chain recombines TRBV5-5 with TRBJ1-5; the D is unclear. The germline gives CDR1 SGHKS, CDR2 YYEKEE (reference sequence). This CDR3 spans 15 amino acids. V shed 0 bases and J shed 6 bases, with 13 bases lying between them.

This clone was seen more than once but under ten times. This CDR3 reads CASTDPNQAEAFF. Here the CDR3 DNA reads TGTGCCAGCACCGACCCCAACCAGGCTGAAGCTTTCTTT. The chain employs TRBV27 and TRBJ1-1; D gene ambiguous. The CDR3 has 13 residues. The V gene lost 7 bases and the J gene lost 6 bases, with 15 bases spanning the gap. The V gene's germline CDR1 is MNHEY and CDR2 SMNVEV (reference sequence).

This chain joins TRBV11-1 and TRBJ2-7; D is uncertain. Germline CDR1 SGHAT, CDR2 FQDESV (reference sequence). This CDR3 is 14 amino acids long. Between the trimmed V and J ends, which lost 3 bases and 2 bases, there was a span of 11 bases. DNA for the CDR3: TGTGCCAGCAGCTTCAACGGATTAGCCTACGAGCAGTACTTC. It codes for CASSFNGLAYEQYF.

This clone was detected once. The chain has TRBV18 and TRBJ2-2, with D hard to call. V dropped 6 bases and J dropped 5 bases, with 7 bases sitting between them. The CDR3 loop spans 12 amino acids. Per germline, CDR1 KGHSH and CDR2 LQKENI. The CDR3 is CASSPRTGELFF. The DNA of the CDR3 is TGTGCCAGCTCCCCCCGTACCGGGGAGCTGTTTTTT.

The V and J genes are TRBV11-3 and TRBJ2-3, with 7 nucleotides matching TRBD1. Germline V gene data show CDR1 as SGHNT and CDR2 as YENEEA. V dropped 4 bases and J dropped 2; count of bases not matched to a gene: 6. The CDR3 covers 15 residues. Here the CDR3 DNA reads TGTGCCAGCAGCTCGACTGGGACAGACACAGATACGCAGTATTTT. Amino acids: CASSSTGTDTDTQYF.

This rearrangement joins TRBV18 to TRBJ2-7; the match to TRBD1 covers 7 bases. CDR1 and CDR2 from the germline V gene are KGHSH and LQKENI. V lost 3 bases to trimming and J lost 4 bases; unmatched junction nucleotides: 12. The CDR3 covers 16 residues. The CDR3 here is CASSPPLRGSWYEQYF. CDR3 bases: TGTGCCAGCTCACCTCCACTCAGGGGGTCCTGGTACGAGCAGTACTTC.

In this sample, this clone turned up a few times. The CDR3 DNA sequence: TGTGCCAGCAGTGAACTAGCGCCCTACAATGAGCAGTTCTTC. It translates to CASSELAPYNEQFF. This sequence joins TRBV2 and TRBJ2-1; D is possibly TRBD2 (6 bases). The CDR3 has 14 amino acids. Germline CDR1 is SNHLY and CDR2 is FYNNEI. V lost 2 bases and J lost 2, with 7 bases in between. The full variable domain, with the rest looked up from reference TRBV2 and TRBJ2-1, is EPEVTQTPSHQVTQMGQEVILRCVPISNHLYFYWYRQILGQKVEFLVSFYNNEISEKSEIFDDQFSVERPDGSNFTLKIRSTKLEDSAMYFCASSELAPYNEQFFGPGTRLTVL.

The chain joins TRBV18 to TRBJ2-1, with D possibly being TRBD2 (5 bases). The germline V gene encodes CDR1 KGHSH and CDR2 LQKENI. This CDR3 region has 13 residues. Trimming cost V 2 bases and J 7 bases, with 9 bases left between them. This CDR3 is CASSPMRENEQFF. The CDR3 DNA sequence: TGTGCCAGCTCACCAATGAGGGAAAATGAGCAGTTCTTC. The whole variable domain, remainder taken from reference TRBV18 and TRBJ2-1, is NAGVMQNPRHLVRRRGQEARLRCSPMKGHSHVYWYRQLPEEGLKFMVYLQKENIIDESGMPKERFSAEFPKEGPSILRIQQVVRGDSAAYFCASSPMRENEQFFGPGTRLTVL.

This chain uses TRBV6-5 with TRBJ1-5, with D possibly being TRBD1 (6 bases). Germline lookup yields CDR1 MNHEY and CDR2 SVGAGI. Trimming shortened V by 6 bases and J by 1 base, and 13 bases separated the two germline ends. The CDR3 runs 15 residues. The CDR3: CASSPNRVSNQPQHF. The CDR3 nucleotides read TGTGCCAGCAGCCCGAACAGGGTCAGCAATCAGCCCCAGCATTTT.

This clone has more than one count but fewer than ten. This sequence joins TRBV9 and TRBJ2-2, with 12 bases lining up with TRBD2. The V gene's germline CDR1 is SGDLS and CDR2 YYNGEE. This CDR3 is built from 16 residues. J gave up 6 bases and V 3 bases, and 6 bases lay outside the gene matches. The CDR3 sequence is CASSGLAGDRAGELFF. CDR3 DNA: TGTGCCAGCAGCGGACTAGCGGGAGATCGGGCCGGGGAGCTGTTTTTT.

This chain joins TRBV5-4 and TRBJ2-1; 7 bases match TRBD1. The V segment lost 5 bases and the J segment 0 bases; nucleotides outside the gene matches: 5. The CDR3 is 15 residues long. Germline CDR1 is SGHNT and CDR2 is YYREEE (reference sequence). In nucleotides, the CDR3 is TGTGCCAGCAGTTCCACAGGGGACTCCTACAATGAGCAGTTCTTC. Residues: CASSSTGDSYNEQFF.

The chain is built from TRBV5-1 and TRBJ2-3; 7 bases line up with TRBD1. The CDR3 totals 15 residues. Germline V gives CDR1 SGHRS, CDR2 YFSETQ. J lost 1 base, V lost 0 bases, and 2 bases had no gene match. The CDR3 is CASSLGQGGTDTQYF. In DNA, the CDR3 is TGCGCCAGCAGCTTGGGACAGGGCGGCACAGATACGCAGTATTTT.

V is TRBV2 and J is TRBJ2-3; D not resolved. CDR3 length: 14 amino acids. Germline V gene sequence: CDR1 SNHLY, CDR2 FYNNEI. V was trimmed by 7 bases and J by 0 bases, leaving 11 bases between them. In DNA, the CDR3 is TGTGCCAGCACGGTCTCCACTAGCACAGATACGCAGTATTTT. It yields the protein CASTVSTSTDTQYF.